Listed below are T cell receptor beta chains from one sample, sequenced in a study of long-term antiretroviral therapy in people with HIV. Clones were sequenced by immunoSEQ multiplex PCR, and TCRdb holds only the in-frame ones, with some missing. Among 20,000 to 25,000 clones listed, 83% were seen once. The sequencing here drew on unsorted PBMCs, taken 3 years after starting antiretroviral therapy. These receptors were obtained from a man between 18 and 35 years old with HIV. The CDR3 runs from the conserved cysteine through the conserved F or W. The D gene is left open where the match is weak. The size entry is marked missing in some rows and otherwise reads once, few, many or a size class.

clone_size d_call j_call v_call cdr3_nt cdr3_aa
- - TRBJ2-7 TRBV6-1 TGTGCCAGCAGTGAAAAGGGTTACGAGCAGTACTTC CASSEKGYEQYF
- - TRBJ1-3 TRBV14 TGTGCCAGCAGCCCCCGTGATGGGGGCTACTCTGGAAACACCATATATTTT CASSPRDGGYSGNTIYF
- TRBD2 TRBJ2-7 TRBV4-1 TGCGCCAGCAGCCAATGGGCCAGCGGGGGGGCCGACGAGCAGTACTTC CASSQWASGGADEQYF
- - TRBJ1-1 TRBV9 TGTGCCAGCACCAACAGTATGAACACTGAAGCTTTCTTT CASTNSMNTEAFF
- TRBD1 TRBJ1-2 TRBV7-8 TGTGCCAGCAGCGACCTCCAGGGGGCAATTGGCTACACCTTC CASSDLQGAIGYTF
- TRBD1 TRBJ2-3 TRBV6-5 TGTGCCAGCAGTTCGGGACAGGGAAGCACAGATACGCAGTATTTT CASSSGQGSTDTQYF
- - TRBJ2-2 TRBV6-4 TGTGCCAGCAGTGGGGTTCCTGGTCCTGGAGGAAAGCTGTTTTTT CASSGVPGPGGKLFF
- TRBD2 TRBJ2-2 TRBV6-5 TGTGCCAGCAGAAAGCGGGGGACCGGGGAGCTGTTTTTT CASRKRGTGELFF
- TRBD1 TRBJ1-4 TRBV11-1 TGTGCCAGCAGCTTGACAGGGGACGACGAAAAACTGTTTTTT CASSLTGDDEKLFF
few - TRBJ2-1 TRBV30 TGTGCCTGGGGAGGGGGGGGGACTGACAATGAGCAGTTCTTC CAWGGGGTDNEQFF
- TRBD1 TRBJ1-5 TRBV19 TGTGCCAGTAGTCTTGACAGGGGGCCAGGTCAGCCCCAGCATTTT CASSLDRGPGQPQHF
- - TRBJ2-2 TRBV14 TGTGCCAGCAGCCAACATAGACAGTCCGCGAACACCGGGGAGCTGTTTTTT CASSQHRQSANTGELFF
- - TRBJ2-3 TRBV6-6 TGTGCCAGCCGGAAAAGTCACACAGATACGCAGTATTTT CASRKSHTDTQYF
- TRBD1 TRBJ1-5 TRBV28 TGTGCCAGCAGTTTAATGGGACAGGGAAATCAGCCCCAGCATTTT CASSLMGQGNQPQHF
few TRBD2 TRBJ2-7 TRBV4-1 TGCGCCAGCAGCCAAGGTCTAGCGGGGTCTTACGAGCAGTACTTC CASSQGLAGSYEQYF
- - TRBJ1-2 TRBV7-9 TGTGCCAGCAGCTTAGCCGAGGGGGGAGGCCACTATGGCTACACCTTC CASSLAEGGGHYGYTF
- - TRBJ2-2 TRBV2 TGTGCCAGCAGGAAGGGGGGTCCCACCGGGGAGCTGTTTTTT CASRKGGPTGELFF
- - TRBJ2-3 TRBV25-1 TGTGCCAGCAGTACCCTCCGAGGAGATACGCAGTATTTT CASSTLRGDTQYF
- TRBD1 TRBJ1-1 TRBV4-1 TGCGCCAGCAGCCAACTCCCTTATGACAGGGAAGGATCGGACACTGAAGCTTTCTTT CASSQLPYDREGSDTEAFF
few TRBD1 TRBJ1-2 TRBV7-9 TGTGCCAGCAGCGATGCCCGACAGGGGGCTTATGGCTACACCTTC CASSDARQGAYGYTF
- TRBD1 TRBJ1-1 TRBV5-1 TGCGCCAGCAGCTTGGAGGGGGCGTCCCCGAACACTGAAGCTTTCTTT CASSLEGASPNTEAFF
- TRBD1 TRBJ2-1 TRBV4-1 TGCGCCAGCAGCCAAGATGATGACAGGGGGTTCAGGTATGAGCAGTTCTTC CASSQDDDRGFRYEQFF
- - TRBJ1-1 TRBV18 TGTGCCAGCTCCAGCGAAGGGAGAACTGAAGCTTTCTTT CASSSEGRTEAFF
- - TRBJ1-6 TRBV6-6 TGTGCCAGCAGTTCGGGACGGACCAAAATCACCCTCCACTTT CASSSGRTKITLHF
- TRBD1 TRBJ2-6 TRBV7-9 TGTGCCAGCAGCTCCTTCATAATGACAGGGGGCTCTGGGGCCAACGTCCTGACTTTC CASSSFIMTGGSGANVLTF
medium-sized - TRBJ1-2 TRBV19 TGTGCCAGTAGACCCCTAGTGGGGGGATATAACTATGGCTACACCTTC CASRPLVGGYNYGYTF